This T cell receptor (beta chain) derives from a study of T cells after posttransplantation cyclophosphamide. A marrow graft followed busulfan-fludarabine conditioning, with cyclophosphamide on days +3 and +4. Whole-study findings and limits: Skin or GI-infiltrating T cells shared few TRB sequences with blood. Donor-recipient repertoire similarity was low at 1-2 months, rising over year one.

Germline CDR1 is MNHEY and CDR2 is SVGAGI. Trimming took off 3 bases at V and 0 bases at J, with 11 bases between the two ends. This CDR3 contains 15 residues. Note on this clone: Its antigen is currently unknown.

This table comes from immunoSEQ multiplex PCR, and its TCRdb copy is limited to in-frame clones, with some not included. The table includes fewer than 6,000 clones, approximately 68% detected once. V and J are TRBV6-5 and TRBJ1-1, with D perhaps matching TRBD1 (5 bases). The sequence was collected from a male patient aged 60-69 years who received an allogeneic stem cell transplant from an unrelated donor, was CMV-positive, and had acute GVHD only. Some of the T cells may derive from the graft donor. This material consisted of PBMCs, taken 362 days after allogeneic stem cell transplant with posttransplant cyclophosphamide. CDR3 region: CASSYSRGMNTEAFF. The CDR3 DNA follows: TGTGCCAGCAGTTATTCTAGGGGCATGAACACTGAAGCTTTCTTT.